The clone carrying this T cell receptor (beta chain) occurred many times. One entry per CDR3 protein, called by TCRdb with MiXCR from the 5' RACE reads. Among tens of thousands of distinct CDR3 sequences listed, 13% to 15% were seen once. The entry originates in a study of neurological immune-mediated disorders. The V gene lost 7 bases and the J gene lost 1 base, with 11 bases spanning the gap. The length of the CDR3 is 13 residues. The chain couples TRBV12-3 or TRBV12-4 to TRBJ2-7; perhaps TRBD2 as D (5 bases). Sample: PBMCs. The TCR sequence derives from a woman aged 50 to 65 in good health. For the CDR3, the DNA is TGTGCCAGCAATCAAGGAGGATCCTACGAGCAGTACTTC. Amino acids: CASNQGGSYEQYF.